The 16 T cell receptor beta chains given below trace back to one sample, sequenced in a study of blood T cell repertoires in COVID-19. TCRdb's copy holds only in-frame clones and misses some; the assay was immunoSEQ multiplex PCR. The data show about 170,000 clones, with approximately 90% seen just once and about 5% held by the top ten. Sequencing was performed on peripheral blood. The receptors here all came from a man between 18 and 35 years old with COVID-19, enrolled during active disease.

This clone showed up just once. J is TRBJ2-5 and V is TRBV21-1; TRBD1 is the table's D call and was not checked against the DNA. TRBV21-1 is given as a pseudogene. This CDR3 region has 15 residues. The CDR3 nucleotides are TGTGCCAGCAGCAAAGGTTGGGCTAACCAAGAGACCCAGTACTTC. Its protein is CASSKGWANQETQYF.

The rearrangement joins TRBV9 to TRBJ2-1; 8 bases align to TRBD2. The ends lost 4 bases at V and 0 bases at J; junction bases unmatched: 3. Germline V lookup: CDR1 SGDLS, CDR2 YYNGEE. The CDR3 extends over 15 amino acids. The CDR3 region has the DNA TGTGCCAGCAGCTTCGGGACTAGCTCCTACAATGAGCAGTTCTTC. Its protein product is CASSFGTSSYNEQFF.

CDR3: CASVWTGEPYEQYF. The CDR3 nucleotides read TGTGCCAGTGTCTGGACAGGCGAACCCTACGAGCAGTACTTC. The gene calls are TRBV7-9 and TRBJ2-7, with 7 bases fitting TRBD1. J gave up 2 bases and V 9 bases, and 10 bases lay outside the gene matches. Germline V CDR1 and CDR2: SEHNR, FQNEAQ (reference sequence). The CDR3 totals 14 residues.

This chain joins TRBV4-2 and TRBJ2-7, with 12 bases aligning to TRBD2. This CDR3 contains 18 residues. V lost 4 bases to trimming and J lost 0 bases; unmatched junction nucleotides: 10. Germline values: CDR1 LGHNA, CDR2 YNFKEQ. The CDR3 DNA reads as TGTGCCAGCAGCCGGGGTGGACTAGCGGGAAGGCTCTCCTACGAGCAGTACTTC. Its translation is CASSRGGLAGRLSYEQYF.

Worth noting for this clone: One end of the junction varies from germline; a read error may be responsible. CDR3 amino acids: CASSGGRNEKLLF. The CDR3 bases are TGCGCCAGCAGTGGGGGGAGGAATGAAAAACTGCTTTTT. The chain joins TRBV10-2 to TRBJ1-4; a possible D gene is TRBD1 (5 bases). CDR3 length: 13 amino acids. Germline V lookup: CDR1 WSHSY, CDR2 SAAADI.

This clone was seen once. The rearrangement links TRBV19 to TRBJ1-3; possible D gene TRBD1, 6 bases. CDR3 length: 15 residues. The V and J ends lost 5 bases and 0 bases respectively, with 11 bases between them. Germline-derived CDR1 and CDR2 are LNHDA and SQIVND (reference sequence). CDR3 sequence: CASSPRTDSGNTIYF. CDR3 DNA sequence: TGTGCCAGTAGTCCTCGGACAGACTCTGGAAACACCATATATTTT.

The genes are TRBV27 and TRBJ2-7; a weak D match, TRBD2 (6 bases). The V gene lost 8 bases and the J gene lost 6 bases, with 14 bases spanning the gap. The CDR3 has 12 residues. From germline, CDR1 is MNHEY and CDR2 SMNVEV (reference sequence). In nucleotides, the CDR3 is TGTGCCAGCGTAGCGGATGATTTCGAGCAGTACTTC. Its protein product is CASVADDFEQYF.

This chain connects TRBV28 to TRBJ1-4; D gene unclear. Trimming shortened V by 5 bases and J by 0 bases, and 13 bases separated the two germline ends. The CDR3 is made up of 16 amino acids. Germline CDR1 MDHEN, CDR2 SYDVKM. The CDR3 loop is CASSLGRGTTNEKLFF. The CDR3 DNA reads TGTGCCAGCAGTCTAGGCCGAGGGACAACTAATGAAAAACTGTTTTTT.

This clone was observed a handful of times. This chain links TRBV6-1 with TRBJ1-2, with TRBD1 matching 8 bases. Germline trimming cut 2 bases from V and 8 bases from J; bases unmatched to any gene: 7. The CDR3 spans 14 residues. CDR1 is MNHNS and CDR2 is SASEGT in the germline V gene. For the CDR3, the DNA is TGTGCCAGCAGTGAATCCGGACAGGGAGGGGGCTACACCTTC. Its protein product is CASSESGQGGGYTF.

This chain uses TRBV5-1 with TRBJ2-7; possible D gene TRBD1, 5 bases. The CDR3 length is 16 residues. From germline, CDR1 is SGHRS and CDR2 YFSETQ. V was trimmed by 4 bases and J by 2 bases, leaving 19 bases between them. The CDR3 here is CASSPEGAGNPYEQYF. DNA for the CDR3: TGCGCCAGCAGCCCAGAAGGGGCAGGGAACCCCTACGAGCAGTACTTC.

The chain employs TRBV5-1 and TRBJ1-2; 7 bases are a match to TRBD1. CDR3 length: 16 residues. The ends lost 1 base at V and 0 bases at J; junction bases unmatched: 6. Germline loops: CDR1 SGHRS, CDR2 YFSETQ. CDR3 nucleotides: TGCGCCAGCAGCTTGACCAGGACAGGCCCTAACTATGGCTACACCTTC. It specifies CASSLTRTGPNYGYTF.

This sequence joins TRBV7-2 and TRBJ1-2; the match to TRBD1 covers 12 bases. Per germline, CDR1 SGHTA and CDR2 FQGNSA. This CDR3 has 15 amino acids. Germline trimming cut 3 bases from V and 5 bases from J; bases unmatched to any gene: 4. The CDR3 sequence is CASSFEGQGAYGYTF. The CDR3 nucleotides read TGTGCCAGCAGCTTTGAGGGACAGGGGGCATATGGCTACACCTTC.

The genes are TRBV7-9 and TRBJ2-7; D is uncertain. Trimming took 5 bases from V and 3 from J, leaving 11 bases between them. The germline gives CDR1 SEHNR, CDR2 FQNEAQ (reference sequence). This CDR3 has 13 amino acids. The CDR3 DNA is TGTGCCAGCAGCCCCAACAGCCGCTACGAGCAGTACTTC. It specifies CASSPNSRYEQYF.

This clone was observed once. This chain links TRBV6-6 with TRBJ1-5; TRBD1 agrees at 11 bases. Germline V gene sequence: CDR1 MNHNY, CDR2 SVGAGI (reference sequence). V gave up 6 bases and J gave up 6 bases; unmatched junction bases: 7. The CDR3 totals 15 residues. The DNA for the CDR3 is TGTGCCAGCAGCTCCGGACAGGGGGCTTTTCAGCCCCAGCATTTT. Protein product: CASSSGQGAFQPQHF.

CDR3 sequence: CASSAVRGNLYNEQFF. CDR3 nucleotide sequence: TGTGCCAGCAGCGCGGTCCGCGGGAACCTCTACAATGAGCAGTTCTTC. V is TRBV11-2 and J is TRBJ2-1; weak D call: TRBD2 (6 bases). The CDR3 is 16 amino acids. The V gene lost 5 bases and the J gene lost 3 bases, with 17 bases spanning the gap. Germline V gene sequence: CDR1 SGHAT, CDR2 FQNNGV. Full variable domain (remainder filled in from reference TRBV11-2 and TRBJ2-1): EAGVAQSPRYKIIEKRQSVAFWCNPISGHATLYWYQQILGQGPKLLIQFQNNGVVDDSQLPKDRFSAERLKGVDSTLKIQPAKLEDSAVYLCASSAVRGNLYNEQFFGPGTRLTVL.

V and J are TRBV19 and TRBJ2-1, with D possibly TRBD2 on 5 matching bases. The CDR3 length is 15 residues. Germline values: CDR1 LNHDA, CDR2 SQIVND (reference sequence). Trimming removed 3 bases from V and 8 bases from J, with 17 bases in between. CDR3 DNA sequence: TGTGCCAGTAGTATCTGGTCTAGCTCACCGGATGAGCAGTTCTTC. Translated, it gives CASSIWSSSPDEQFF.